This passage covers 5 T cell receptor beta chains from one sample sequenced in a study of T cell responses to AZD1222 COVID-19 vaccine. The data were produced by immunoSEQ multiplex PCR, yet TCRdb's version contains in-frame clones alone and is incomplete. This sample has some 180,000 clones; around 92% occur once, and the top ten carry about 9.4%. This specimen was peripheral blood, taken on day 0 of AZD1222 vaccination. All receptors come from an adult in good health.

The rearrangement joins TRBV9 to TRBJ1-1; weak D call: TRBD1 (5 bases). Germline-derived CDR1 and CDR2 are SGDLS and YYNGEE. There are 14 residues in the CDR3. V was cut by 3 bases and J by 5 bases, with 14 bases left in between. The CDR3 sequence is CASSGGASKTEAFF. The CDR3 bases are TGTGCCAGCAGCGGGGGCGCCTCGAAGACTGAAGCTTTCTTT.

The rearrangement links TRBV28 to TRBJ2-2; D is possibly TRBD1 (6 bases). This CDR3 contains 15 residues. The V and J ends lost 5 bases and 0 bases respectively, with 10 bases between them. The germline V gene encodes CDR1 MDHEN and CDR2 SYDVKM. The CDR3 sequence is CASSPGHTNTGELFF. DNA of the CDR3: TGTGCCAGCAGTCCGGGACACACGAACACCGGGGAGCTGTTTTTT.

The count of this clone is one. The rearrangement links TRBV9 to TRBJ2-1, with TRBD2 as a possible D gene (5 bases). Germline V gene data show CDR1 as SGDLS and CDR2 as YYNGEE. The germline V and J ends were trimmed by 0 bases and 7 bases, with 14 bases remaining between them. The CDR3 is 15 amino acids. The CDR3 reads CASSVVSRRGNEQFF. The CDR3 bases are TGTGCCAGCAGCGTAGTGTCCCGGAGAGGGAATGAGCAGTTCTTC. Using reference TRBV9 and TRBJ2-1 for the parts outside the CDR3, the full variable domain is DSGVTQTPKHLITATGQRVTLRCSPRSGDLSVYWYQQSLDQGLQFLIQYYNGEERAKGNILERFSAQQFPDLHSELNLSSLELGDSALYFCASSVVSRRGNEQFFGPGTRLTVL.

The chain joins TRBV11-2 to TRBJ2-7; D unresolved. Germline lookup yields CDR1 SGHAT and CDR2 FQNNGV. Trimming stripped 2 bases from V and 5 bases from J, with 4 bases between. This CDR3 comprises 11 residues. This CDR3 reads CASSLTNEQYF. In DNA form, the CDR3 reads TGTGCCAGCAGCTTAACGAACGAGCAGTACTTC.

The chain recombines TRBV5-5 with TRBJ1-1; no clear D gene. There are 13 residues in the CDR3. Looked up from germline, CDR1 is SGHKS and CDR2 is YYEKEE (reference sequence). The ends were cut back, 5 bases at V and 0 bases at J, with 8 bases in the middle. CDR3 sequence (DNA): TGTGCCAGCAGGTATACACTGAACACTGAAGCTTTCTTT. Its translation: CASRYTLNTEAFF.